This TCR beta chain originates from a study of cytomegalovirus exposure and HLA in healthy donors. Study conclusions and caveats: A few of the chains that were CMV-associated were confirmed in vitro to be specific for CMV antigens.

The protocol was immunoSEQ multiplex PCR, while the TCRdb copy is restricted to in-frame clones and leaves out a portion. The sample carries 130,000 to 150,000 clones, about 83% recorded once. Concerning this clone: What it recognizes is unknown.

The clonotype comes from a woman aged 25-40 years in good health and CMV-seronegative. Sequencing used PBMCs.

The CDR3 DNA follows: TGTGCCACCAGCAGAGATCGGGGTGGTGCAGGCCAAGAGACCCAGTACTTC. Protein product: CATSRDRGGAGQETQYF. This rearrangement joins TRBV15 to TRBJ2-5; D possibly corresponds to TRBD2 (5 bases). The CDR3 spans 17 residues. V was clipped by 0 bases and J by 1 base, with 15 bases between them. The germline V gene has CDR1 LNHNV and CDR2 YYDKDF (reference sequence).